The 17 T cell receptor beta chains below were found in one sample sequenced in a study of T cell repertoires in cytomegalovirus infection. TCRdb independently ran MiXCR on the reads; one entry per CDR3 protein. The sample consists of about 490,000 distinct CDR3 sequences, about 10% of them appearing once. The sample comprised PBMCs. These TCRs come from a human donor in good health (CMV status not recorded). Some clones in this sample may be carry-over from other donors' samples.

Many counts were recorded for this clonotype. This chain uses TRBV7-9 with TRBJ1-5; D not certain. The germline gives CDR1 SEHNR, CDR2 FQNEAQ (reference sequence). V lost 5 bases, J lost 1 base, and 12 bases lay in between. The CDR3 has 15 residues. The CDR3 sequence is CASSGSGRSNQPQHF. CDR3 DNA: TGTGCCAGCAGCGGATCCGGACGCAGCAATCAGCCCCAGCATTTT.

The table lists this clonotype with many counts. The J gene is TRBJ1-2, the V gene TRBV7-9; 7 positions agree with TRBD1. The CDR3 contains 14 residues. Germline trimming cut 4 bases from V and 2 bases from J; bases unmatched to any gene: 4. From germline, CDR1 is SEHNR and CDR2 FQNEAQ (reference sequence). The CDR3 loop is CASSSGQRNYGYTF. For the CDR3, the DNA is TGTGCCAGCAGCTCGGGACAGCGGAACTATGGCTACACCTTC.

This clonotype was seen ten or more times. This CDR3 reads CASSLAAGGPRDTQYF. The CDR3 bases are TGTGCCAGCAGCTTAGCAGCGGGAGGGCCGAGGGATACGCAGTATTTT. J is TRBJ2-3 and V is TRBV11-2; 10 positions match TRBD2. This CDR3 spans 16 amino acids. Per germline, CDR1 SGHAT and CDR2 FQNNGV. V lost 1 base, J lost 6 bases, and 7 bases stayed unmatched.

This clonotype was counted ten times or more. The chain is built from TRBV7-2 and TRBJ2-1; D is unresolved. This CDR3 region has 13 residues. Germline CDR1 SGHTA, CDR2 FQGNSA. V shed 1 base and J shed 10 bases, with 11 bases lying between them. In DNA, the CDR3 is TGTGCCAGCAGCTTAGTCCACCTGGGGGAGCAGTTCTTC. This translates into CASSLVHLGEQFF.

This clonotype has at least ten counts. The rearrangement joins TRBV20-1 to TRBJ2-7; 7 bases line up with TRBD2. The trim removed 0 bases at V and 1 base at J, leaving 6 bases unmatched. There are 15 residues in the CDR3. Germline V gives CDR1 DFQATT, CDR2 SNEGSKA (reference sequence). CDR3 in amino acids: CSARDLASGSYEQYF. In nucleotides, the CDR3 is TGCAGTGCTAGAGATCTGGCTAGCGGATCCTACGAGCAGTACTTC.

This clonotype was counted many times. V and J are TRBV12-3 or TRBV12-4 and TRBJ2-1; 9 nucleotides line up with TRBD2. The CDR3 contains 16 residues. V trimming: 5 bases; J trimming: 5 bases; junction bases outside the gene matches: 10. CDR3 residues: CASSGLSGRVDNEQFF. The DNA of the CDR3 is TGTGCCAGCAGTGGACTTAGCGGGAGAGTGGACAATGAGCAGTTCTTC.

The table lists this clonotype with many counts. This chain connects TRBV7-2 to TRBJ2-1; possibly TRBD2 for D (5 bases). CDR1 and CDR2 from the germline V gene are SGHTA and FQGNSA. Trimming stripped 0 bases from V and 6 bases from J, with 12 bases between. The length of the CDR3 is 15 residues. This chain's CDR3 is CASSLARLAGNEQFF. CDR3 coding DNA: TGTGCCAGCAGCTTAGCTCGGCTAGCTGGCAATGAGCAGTTCTTC.

This clonotype appeared many times. V and J are TRBV6-2 or TRBV6-3 and TRBJ2-6, with unresolved D. V was clipped by 5 bases and J by 1 base, with 15 bases between them. This CDR3 region has 17 residues. The V gene's germline CDR1 is MNHEY and CDR2 SVGEGT. CDR3 loop: CASSQNPGKSGANVLTF. CDR3 in DNA: TGTGCCAGCAGTCAGAACCCCGGTAAATCTGGGGCCAACGTCCTGACTTTC.

J is TRBJ2-2 and V is TRBV20-1, with TRBD2 identical over 10 bases. The CDR3 runs to 17 residues. V lost 6 bases, J lost 1 base, and 11 bases stayed unmatched. Germline V gene sequence: CDR1 DFQATT, CDR2 SNEGSKA (reference sequence). CDR3 region: CSAAAALAGVNTGELFF. The CDR3, as DNA: TGCAGTGCCGCAGCCGCCCTAGCGGGAGTGAACACCGGGGAGCTGTTTTTT.

The rearrangement uses TRBV13 and TRBJ2-7; 12 bases are a match to TRBD1. V lost 3 bases to trimming and J lost 5 bases; unmatched junction nucleotides: 8. The CDR3 length is 16 residues. CDR1 and CDR2 from the germline V gene are PRHDT and FYEKMQ (reference sequence). For the CDR3, the DNA is TGTGCCAGCAGCTTTACCGGGACAGGGGGCGGACACGAGCAGTACTTC. It translates to CASSFTGTGGGHEQYF.

CDR3 sequence (DNA): TGCAGCGTTGTTGAAGCGGGAGGGTCCGAGCAGTACTTC. Translating gives CSVVEAGGSEQYF. The chain is built from TRBV29-1 and TRBJ2-7; TRBD2 agrees at 10 bases. V trimming: 4 bases; J trimming: 6 bases; junction bases outside the gene matches: 6. This CDR3 contains 13 residues. Germline CDR1 and CDR2: SQVTM and ANQGSEA.

This clonotype was found many times. V and J are TRBV12-3 or TRBV12-4 and TRBJ1-6, with D uncertain. The V end lost 0 bases, the J end lost 7 bases, and 10 bases lay between the germline ends. The CDR3 is made up of 15 amino acids. For the CDR3, the DNA is TGTGCCAGCAGTTTAGCGCCAGGATTAAATTCACCCCTCCACTTT. It is translated as CASSLAPGLNSPLHF.

This chain uses TRBV2 with TRBJ2-1; D gene ambiguous. CDR1 is SNHLY, CDR2 FYNNEI, per germline. The CDR3 covers 12 residues. V dropped 10 bases and J dropped 9 bases, with 16 bases sitting between them. CDR3 protein: CATSTWATEQFF. In DNA, the CDR3 is TGTGCCACTTCCACCTGGGCGACTGAGCAGTTCTTC.

This clonotype was seen repeatedly, ten times or more. The rearrangement joins TRBV7-2 to TRBJ1-2, with 8 bases aligning to TRBD1. V dropped 7 bases and J dropped 2; count of bases not matched to a gene: 3. CDR1 is SGHTA, CDR2 FQGNSA, per germline. The CDR3 loop spans 13 amino acids. CDR3: CASKGQENYGYTF. DNA of the CDR3: TGTGCCAGCAAGGGACAGGAGAACTATGGCTACACCTTC.

This clonotype has ten or more counts. The chain carries TRBV11-2 and TRBJ2-7, with D uncertain. The CDR3 runs 14 residues. V was pared by 2 bases and J by 4 bases, with 12 bases between. Per germline, CDR1 SGHAT and CDR2 FQNNGV. In DNA form, the CDR3 reads TGTGCCAGCAGCTTATTCCCGGGCAGTTACGAGCAGTACTTC. Translated, it gives CASSLFPGSYEQYF.

This clonotype was picked up many times. The chain has TRBV7-2 and TRBJ2-1; 10 bases agree with TRBD2. Per the germline V gene, CDR1 is SGHTA and CDR2 is FQGNSA. This CDR3 is built from 16 residues. Trimming at V came to 4 bases and at J to 8 bases, leaving 11 bases not matched to a gene. CDR3 sequence (DNA): TGTGCCAGCAGCTCGCAGGGGACTAGCGCCGCCTATGAGCAGTTCTTC. Translated, it gives CASSSQGTSAAYEQFF.

This clonotype was counted ten times or more. The V gene is TRBV19, the J gene TRBJ1-2, with TRBD1 matching over 8 bases. Germline V gene data show CDR1 as LNHDA and CDR2 as SQIVND (reference sequence). V was clipped by 5 bases and J by 7 bases; unmatched bases: 15. This CDR3 region has 16 residues. CDR3 residues: CASSRLRGRVFPGYTF. For the CDR3, the DNA is TGTGCCAGTAGTCGCCTCAGGGGGCGCGTTTTTCCTGGCTACACCTTC. Looking up the rest from reference TRBV19 and TRBJ1-2 gives the full variable domain: DGGITQSPKYLFRKEGQNVTLSCEQNLNHDAMYWYRQDPGQGLRLIYYSQIVNDFQKGDIAEGYSVSREKKESFPLTVTSAQKNPTAFYLCASSRLRGRVFPGYTFGSGTRLTVV.